The T cell receptor beta chain under discussion was sequenced for a study of CD8 T cell repertoires and HIV-1 epitope variants. About the research overall: Controls included no peptide, Ebola AY9 epitope, and a CMV, EBV, flu pool. Tested: three Gag epitope families, Nef HW9 and YT9. A 10-day culture received IL-2, IL-7 and IL-15 on days 3 and 7.

Survey-depth immunoSEQ sequencing covered TCR beta CDR3 regions. Repertoires were generated with immunoSEQ multiplex PCR, while TCRdb's copy carries only in-frame clones and drops some. The sample lists about 95,000 clones; roughly four fifths were seen once. The J segment lost 2 bases and the V segment lost 3 bases, leaving 4 bases of the junction unmatched. The CDR3 is 15 amino acids. From germline, CDR1 is KGHSH and CDR2 LQKENI. The sample was uncultured baseline CD8+ T cells from peripheral blood mononuclear cells (PBMCs). The TCR was taken from a male donor with HIV. V gene TRBV18 combines with J gene TRBJ2-1; TRBD2 matches 7 bases. CDR3 bases: TGTGCCAGCTCACCGGAGCTAGCGGCCTACAATGAGCAGTTCTTC. Translation gives CASSPELAAYNEQFF.